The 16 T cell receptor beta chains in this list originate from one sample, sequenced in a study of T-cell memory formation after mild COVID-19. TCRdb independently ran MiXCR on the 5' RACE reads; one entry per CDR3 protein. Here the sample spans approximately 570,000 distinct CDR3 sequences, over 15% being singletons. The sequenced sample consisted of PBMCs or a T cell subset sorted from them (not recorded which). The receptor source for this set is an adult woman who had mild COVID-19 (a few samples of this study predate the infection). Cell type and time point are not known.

The CDR3 region is CASSYAWTVNTEAFF. The CDR3, as DNA: TGTGCCAGCAGTTATGCGTGGACGGTGAACACTGAAGCTTTCTTT. The chain couples TRBV6-5 to TRBJ1-1, with D hard to call. This CDR3 has 15 amino acids. V shed 3 bases and J shed 0 bases, with 11 bases lying between them. Germline V lookup: CDR1 MNHEY, CDR2 SVGAGI.

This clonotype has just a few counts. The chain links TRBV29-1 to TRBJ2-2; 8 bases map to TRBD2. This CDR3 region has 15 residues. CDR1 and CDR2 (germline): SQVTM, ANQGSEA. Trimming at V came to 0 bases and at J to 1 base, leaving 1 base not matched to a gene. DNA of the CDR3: TGCAGCGTTGAAGAAAGCGGGAGGAACACCGGGGAGCTGTTTTTT. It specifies CSVEESGRNTGELFF.

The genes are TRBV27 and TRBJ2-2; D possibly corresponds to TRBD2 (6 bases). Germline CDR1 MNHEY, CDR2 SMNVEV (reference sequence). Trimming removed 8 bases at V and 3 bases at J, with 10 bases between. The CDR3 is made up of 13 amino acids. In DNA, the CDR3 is TGTGCCAGCGGGAGGACCTACACCGGGGAGCTGTTTTTT. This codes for CASGRTYTGELFF.

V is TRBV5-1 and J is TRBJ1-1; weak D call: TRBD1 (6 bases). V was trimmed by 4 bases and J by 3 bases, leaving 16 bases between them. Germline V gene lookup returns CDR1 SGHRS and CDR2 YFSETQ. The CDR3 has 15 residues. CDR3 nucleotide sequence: TGCGCCAGCAGCGGTGGTAGAGGGGGAGACACTGAAGCTTTCTTT. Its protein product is CASSGGRGGDTEAFF.

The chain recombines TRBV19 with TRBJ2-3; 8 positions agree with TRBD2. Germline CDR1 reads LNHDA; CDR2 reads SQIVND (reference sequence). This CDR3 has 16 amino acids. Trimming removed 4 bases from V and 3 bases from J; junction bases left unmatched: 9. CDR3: CASSRAGTSSTDTQYF. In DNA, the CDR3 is TGTGCCAGTAGTAGAGCCGGGACTAGTTCTACAGATACGCAGTATTTT. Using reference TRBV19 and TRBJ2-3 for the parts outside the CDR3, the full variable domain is DGGITQSPKYLFRKEGQNVTLSCEQNLNHDAMYWYRQDPGQGLRLIYYSQIVNDFQKGDIAEGYSVSREKKESFPLTVTSAQKNPTAFYLCASSRAGTSSTDTQYFGPGTRLTVL.

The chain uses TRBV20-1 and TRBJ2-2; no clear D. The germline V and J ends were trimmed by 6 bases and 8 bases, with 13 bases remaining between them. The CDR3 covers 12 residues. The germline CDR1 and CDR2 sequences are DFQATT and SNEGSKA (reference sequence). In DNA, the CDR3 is TGCAGTGCCCCACTCTTTGCGGGGGAGCTGTTTTTT. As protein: CSAPLFAGELFF.

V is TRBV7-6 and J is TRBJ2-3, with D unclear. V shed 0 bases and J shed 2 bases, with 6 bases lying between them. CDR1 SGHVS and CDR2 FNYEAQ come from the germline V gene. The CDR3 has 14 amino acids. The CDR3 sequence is CASSLAKSTDTQYF. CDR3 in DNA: TGTGCCAGCAGCTTAGCCAAGTCCACAGATACGCAGTATTTT. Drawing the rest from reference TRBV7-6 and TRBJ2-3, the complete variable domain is GAGVSQSPRYKVTKRGQDVALRCDPISGHVSLYWYRQALGQGPEFLTYFNYEAQQDKSGLPNDRFSAERPEGSISTLTIQRTEQRDSAMYRCASSLAKSTDTQYFGPGTRLTVL.

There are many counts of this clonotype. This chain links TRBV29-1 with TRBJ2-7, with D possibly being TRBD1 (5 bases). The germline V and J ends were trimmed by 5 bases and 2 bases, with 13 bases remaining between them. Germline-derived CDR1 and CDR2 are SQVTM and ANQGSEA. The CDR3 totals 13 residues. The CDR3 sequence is CSVSGKGTYEQYF. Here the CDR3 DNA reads TGCAGCGTTTCAGGGAAGGGAACCTACGAGCAGTACTTC.

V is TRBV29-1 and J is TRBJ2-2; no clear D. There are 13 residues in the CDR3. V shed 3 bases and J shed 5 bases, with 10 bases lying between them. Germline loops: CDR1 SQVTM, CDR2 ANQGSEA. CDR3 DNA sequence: TGCAGCGTTGATGAGGTGGGGACCGGGGAGCTGTTTTTT. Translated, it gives CSVDEVGTGELFF.

Here the CDR3 reads CASSPDLNREEYF. CDR3 DNA sequence: TGTGCCAGCAGCCCAGATTTGAACAGGGAAGAGTATTTT. The chain uses TRBV7-2 and TRBJ2-3, with D perhaps TRBD1 (6 bases). CDR3 length equals 13 residues. Per the germline V gene, CDR1 is SGHTA and CDR2 is FQGNSA. Trimming pared 5 bases from V and 13 bases from J, leaving 19 bases between.

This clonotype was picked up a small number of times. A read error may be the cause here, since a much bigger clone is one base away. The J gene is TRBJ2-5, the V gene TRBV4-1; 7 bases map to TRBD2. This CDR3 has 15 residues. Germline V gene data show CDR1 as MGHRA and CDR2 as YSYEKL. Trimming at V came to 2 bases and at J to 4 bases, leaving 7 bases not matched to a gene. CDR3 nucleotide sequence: TGCGCCAGCAGCCAATGGAACGGGGGGATAGAGACCCAGTACTTC. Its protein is CASSQWNGGIETQYF.

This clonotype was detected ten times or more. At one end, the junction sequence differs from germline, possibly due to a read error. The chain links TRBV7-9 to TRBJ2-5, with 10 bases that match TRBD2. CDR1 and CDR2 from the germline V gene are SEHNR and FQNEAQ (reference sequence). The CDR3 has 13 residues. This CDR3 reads CASSVAGGETQYF. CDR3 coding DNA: TGTGCCAGCAGCGTAGCGGGAGGCGAGACCCAGTACTTC.

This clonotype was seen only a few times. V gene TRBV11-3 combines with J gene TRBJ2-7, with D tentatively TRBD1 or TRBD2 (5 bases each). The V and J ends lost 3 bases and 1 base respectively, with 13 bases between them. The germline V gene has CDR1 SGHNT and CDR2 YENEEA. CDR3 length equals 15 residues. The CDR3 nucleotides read TGTGCCAGCAGCTTTGCCGGGACGGATTCCTACGAGCAGTACTTC. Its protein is CASSFAGTDSYEQYF.

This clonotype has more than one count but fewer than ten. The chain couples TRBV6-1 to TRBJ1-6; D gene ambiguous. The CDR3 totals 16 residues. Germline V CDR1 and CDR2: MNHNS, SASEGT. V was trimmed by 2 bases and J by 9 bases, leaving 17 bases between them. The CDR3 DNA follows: TGTGCCAGCAGTGAACCCCGGAGGGTTGGAATTTCACCCCTCCACTTT. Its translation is CASSEPRRVGISPLHF.

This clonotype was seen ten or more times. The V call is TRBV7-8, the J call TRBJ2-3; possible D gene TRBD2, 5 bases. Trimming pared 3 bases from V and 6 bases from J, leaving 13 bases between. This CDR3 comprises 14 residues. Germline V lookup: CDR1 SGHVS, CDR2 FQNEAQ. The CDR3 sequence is CASSLRESGDTQYF. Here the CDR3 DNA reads TGTGCCAGCAGCTTGAGGGAGAGTGGGGATACGCAGTATTTT.

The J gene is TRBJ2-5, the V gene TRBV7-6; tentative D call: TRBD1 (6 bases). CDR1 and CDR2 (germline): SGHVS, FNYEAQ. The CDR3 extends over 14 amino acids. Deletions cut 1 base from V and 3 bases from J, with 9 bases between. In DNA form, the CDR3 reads TGTGCCAGCAGCTTAGATGCAGGGGAAGAGACCCAGTACTTC. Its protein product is CASSLDAGEETQYF. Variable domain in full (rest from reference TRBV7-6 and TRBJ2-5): GAGVSQSPRYKVTKRGQDVALRCDPISGHVSLYWYRQALGQGPEFLTYFNYEAQQDKSGLPNDRFSAERPEGSISTLTIQRTEQRDSAMYRCASSLDAGEETQYFGPGTRLLVL.